A selection of T cell receptor beta chains follows, all from one sample in a study of shared clonotypes between healthy human individuals. Profiling relied on immunoSEQ multiplex PCR, and the TCRdb table lists in-frame clones only, not all of them. The sample has some 2.4 million clones; roughly 93% are singletons. The sequencing sample was made of naive CD4+ T cells from PBMCs. The receptors shown here come from a man younger than 35 in good health. Some clones in this sample may be carry-over from other donors' samples. Each CDR3 is given with its conserved first and last residue. Fields, in order: V gene, clone size, J gene, D gene, CDR3 DNA, CDR3 protein. A D gene is named only where the DNA matches it firmly. Where a row states a size, it is once, few, many or the class of an expanded clone; other rows omit it.

>TRBV18|NA|TRBJ1-2|NA
TGTGCCAGCTCACCGGGGTTGAATGGCTACACCTTC
CASSPGLNGYTF
>TRBV5-4|NA|TRBJ2-7|TRBD2
TGTGCCAGCAGCCTAGCGGGGGGACCCTCCTACGAGCAGTACTTC
CASSLAGGPSYEQYF
>TRBV10-3|NA|TRBJ2-5|TRBD2
TGTGCCATAGGACTAGCGGGAGATGAGACCCAGTACTTC
CAIGLAGDETQYF
>TRBV19|NA|TRBJ1-1|TRBD1
TGTGCCACCTCGACACGGAGGGGACAGCCGAACACTGAAGCTTTCTTT
CATSTRRGQPNTEAFF
>TRBV27|NA|TRBJ1-3|NA
TGTGCCAGCAGTCCCACCGGCCGTGTAAGAGGAAACACCATATATTTT
CASSPTGRVRGNTIYF
>TRBV28|NA|TRBJ2-2|TRBD1
TGTGCCAGCAGTCCCACTCCTCGACAGGGAAAGAACACCGGGGAGCTGTTTTTT
CASSPTPRQGKNTGELFF
>TRBV7-6|NA|TRBJ1-2|NA
TGTGCCAGCAGCTTAGATCAGGGGAGTGTCCATGGCTACACCTTC
CASSLDQGSVHGYTF
>TRBV14|NA|TRBJ2-7|NA
TGTGCCAGCAGCCAAGAAATGGGCACAGGGCCGTCGTACTTC
CASSQEMGTGPSYF
>TRBV7-3|NA|TRBJ2-7|TRBD1
TGTGCCAGCAGCTTAGAAGGGGGCTCCCCCTACGAGCAGTACTTC
CASSLEGGSPYEQYF
>TRBV6-5|NA|TRBJ2-7|NA
TGTGCCAGCAGTTACTCATGGTACGACGAGCAGTACTTC
CASSYSWYDEQYF
>TRBV11-2|NA|TRBJ1-3|NA
TGTGCCAGCAGCTTCACCATAGGGGAAGGAAACACCATATATTTT
CASSFTIGEGNTIYF
>TRBV9|once|TRBJ2-3|TRBD2
TGTGCCAGCAGCTACCGGGCTAGCGGTACCACAGATACGCAGTATTTT
CASSYRASGTTDTQYF
>TRBV7-2|NA|TRBJ2-7|NA
TGTGCCAGCAGCTTTCAGGGGTCCTACGAGCAGTACTTC
CASSFQGSYEQYF
>TRBV5-1|few|TRBJ2-3|NA
TGCGCCAGCAGCCCCGGACTGGGGGCAGATACGCAGTATTTT
CASSPGLGADTQYF
>TRBV28|NA|TRBJ1-2|NA
TGTGCCAGCAGTTTAGCGGTCTACTATGGCTACACCTTC
CASSLAVYYGYTF
>TRBV5-1|NA|TRBJ1-1|NA
TGCGCCAGCAGCTTGGCAGTGTCGGGGAACACTGAAGCTTTCTTT
CASSLAVSGNTEAFF
>TRBV19|NA|TRBJ1-2|NA
TGTGCCAGTAGTATCCTCGGGGTTCGCTATGGCTACACCTTC
CASSILGVRYGYTF
>TRBV5-1|once|TRBJ1-1|NA
TGCGCCAGCAGCTCCCGTATGGGCGGCACAGTCATGAACACTGAAGCTTTCTTT
CASSSRMGGTVMNTEAFF
>TRBV28|NA|TRBJ1-3|NA
TGTGCCAGCAGTGGTGCGACAGGATCTGGAAACACCATATATTTT
CASSGATGSGNTIYF
>TRBV27|NA|TRBJ2-7|TRBD1
TGTGCCAGCAGTTCCCTTCGGACAGGGGGCCCCGAGCAGTACTTC
CASSSLRTGGPEQYF
>TRBV11-2|NA|TRBJ2-2|NA
TGTGCCAGCAGCTTAGAGGGACACTACACCGGGGAGCTGTTTTTT
CASSLEGHYTGELFF
>TRBV6-5|NA|TRBJ1-1|NA
TGTGCCAGCAGTTACAGGGACACTGAAGCTTTCTTT
CASSYRDTEAFF
>TRBV28|NA|TRBJ2-2|NA
TGTGCCAGCAGTTTATCGTTCGGGCAGCTACTCACCGGGGAGCTGTTTTTT
CASSLSFGQLLTGELFF
>TRBV9|NA|TRBJ2-7|TRBD1
TGTGCCAGCAGCCAAGGACAGGGTAACTACGAGCAGTACTTC
CASSQGQGNYEQYF
>TRBV6-5|NA|TRBJ2-2|NA
TGTGCCAGCAGGGGCAGACAGAGCACCGGGGAGCTGTTTTTT
CASRGRQSTGELFF
>TRBV6-4|NA|TRBJ2-3|NA
TGTGCCAGCAGCCGAGACAGGAGTACAGATACGCAGTATTTT
CASSRDRSTDTQYF
>TRBV30|NA|TRBJ1-4|NA
TGTGCCTGGAAACGAGAGACTAATGAAAAACTGTTTTTT
CAWKRETNEKLFF
>TRBV5-4|NA|TRBJ2-2|NA
TGTGCCAGCAGCTCAGGCTGGGGGGAGGACACCGGGGAGCTGTTTTTT
CASSSGWGEDTGELFF
>TRBV4-1|NA|TRBJ2-1|NA
TGCGCCAGCAGCCAGCCATCGGGCAGGGGCTGGCAGGGCAATGAGCAGTTCTTC
CASSQPSGRGWQGNEQFF
>TRBV27|NA|TRBJ2-1|NA
TGTGCCAGCAGTTCACAGGGATATGATTACAATGAGCAGTTCTTC
CASSSQGYDYNEQFF
>TRBV5-5|NA|TRBJ1-1|NA
TGTGCCAGCAGTACCGGGACGGTGAACACTGAAGCTTTCTTT
CASSTGTVNTEAFF
>TRBV28|NA|TRBJ2-1|TRBD2
TGTGCCAGCAGTCTCTCCGAGACTAGCAAAAGTCTCGATGAGCAGTTCTTC
CASSLSETSKSLDEQFF
>TRBV7-8|NA|TRBJ1-2|NA
TGTGCCAGCAGCCAGACCGTTGTGGCGCTCTATGGCTACACCTTC
CASSQTVVALYGYTF
>TRBV23-1|NA|TRBJ1-1|TRBD1
TGCGCCAGCAGTCCCCGGGACAGCCCTGAAGCTTTCTTT
CASSPRDSPEAFF
>TRBV30|once|TRBJ2-1|NA
TGTGCCTGGAGTTTGAGCTCCTACAATGAGCAGTTCTTC
CAWSLSSYNEQFF
>TRBV29-1|NA|TRBJ2-3|NA
TGCAGCGTTGATAGGGGAGATACGCAGTATTTT
CSVDRGDTQYF